The sample holds a few counts of the clone carrying this T cell receptor (beta chain). This sample stems from a study of blood T cell repertoires in COVID-19. The overall study: Some COVID-19 samples were acute and others convalescent; all came from the United States, Italy and Spain. The analysed material was cDNA or gDNA that came from T cells, B-cell-depleted T cells, or PBMCs.

Germline V lookup: CDR1 MNHEY, CDR2 SVGAGI. V was clipped by 6 bases and J by 7 bases, with 15 bases between them. CDR3 length: 13 residues. Authors' methods: Researchers report that nucleated cell counts were estimated from reference gene primer amplification. Using immunoSEQ multiplex PCR, the repertoire was profiled, and TCRdb retains in-frame clones only, with some absent. V and J calls and clone size are those listed in that table; D and trimming were worked out from the DNA. This sample has more than 250,000 clones, with less than 85% found just once. Specimen: peripheral blood. The chain couples TRBV6-5 to TRBJ1-2, with D uncertain. This TCR was recovered from a man aged 60 to 75 who had recovered from COVID-19. The CDR3 protein is CASRPNGPLGYTF. In DNA form, the CDR3 reads TGTGCCAGCAGGCCCAATGGGCCTCTTGGCTACACCTTC.